The table lists the clone carrying this T cell receptor beta chain with a few counts. Its specificity is not known. Gene names refer to mouse genes. The read ends 4 residues shy of where the CDR3 ends; the end is completed using the germline J gene. The source of the sample is a study of CD8+ T cells in alopecia areata. General study results and limits: Affected lesional scalp, above all in alopecia totalis/universalis, was more clonal than normal scalp.

V gave up 4 bases and J gave up 4 bases; unmatched junction bases: 5. CDR3 length: 15 residues. Germline loops: CDR1 LGHNA, CDR2 YNLKQL (reference sequence). It was cDNA, reverse transcribed from extracted RNA, that served as the sequencing template. Assay: immunoSEQ multiplex PCR; the TCRdb copy retains only in-frame clones and omits some. The sample is made up of about 110,000 clones, none counted only once. V and J are TRBV5 and TRBJ2-1; 9 nucleotides line up with TRBD1. The sample comprised lesional skin. The sequence was obtained from a C3H/HeJ mouse with alopecia areata. The mouse line has the MHC haplotype H2-k. The CDR3 DNA, read in part, is TGTGCCAGCAGCCCCCCCGGACAGGGGTATGCT. This gives the protein CASSPPGQGYA. The entire CDR3 protein is CASSPPGQGYAEQFF.